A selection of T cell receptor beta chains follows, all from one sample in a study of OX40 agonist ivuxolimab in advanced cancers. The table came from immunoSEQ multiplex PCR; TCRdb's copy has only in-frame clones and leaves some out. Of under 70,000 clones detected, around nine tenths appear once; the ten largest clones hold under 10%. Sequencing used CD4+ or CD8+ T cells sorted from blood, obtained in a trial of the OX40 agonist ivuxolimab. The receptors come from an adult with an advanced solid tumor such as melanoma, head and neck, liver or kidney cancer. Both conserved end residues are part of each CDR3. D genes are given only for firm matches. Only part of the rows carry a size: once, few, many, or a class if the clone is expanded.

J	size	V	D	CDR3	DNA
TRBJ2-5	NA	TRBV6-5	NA	CASSYSGHLQETQYF	TGTGCCAGCAGTTACTCTGGACACCTACAAGAGACCCAGTACTTC
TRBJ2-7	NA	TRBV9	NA	CASSETGGQDYEQYF	TGTGCCAGCAGCGAGACGGGAGGACAGGATTACGAGCAGTACTTC
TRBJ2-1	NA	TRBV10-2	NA	CASCPLGINEQFF	TGCGCCAGCTGCCCCCTGGGGATTAATGAGCAGTTCTTC
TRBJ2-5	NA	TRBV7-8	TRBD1	CASSPLRQGPGETQYF	TGTGCCAGCAGCCCCCTAAGACAGGGGCCGGGAGAGACCCAGTACTTC
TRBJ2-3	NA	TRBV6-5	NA	CASSYRARTDTQYF	TGTGCCAGCAGTTACAGGGCGAGGACAGATACGCAGTATTTT
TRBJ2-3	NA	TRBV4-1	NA	CASSQDGVMYTDTQYF	TGCGCCAGCAGCCAAGATGGTGTCATGTACACAGATACGCAGTATTTT
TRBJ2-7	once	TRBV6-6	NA	CASGVVPYEQYF	TGTGCCAGCGGGGTTGTCCCCTACGAGCAGTACTTC
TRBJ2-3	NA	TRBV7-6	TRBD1	CASSSRGQVSTDTQYF	TGTGCCAGCAGCTCCCGGGGACAGGTTAGCACAGATACGCAGTATTTT
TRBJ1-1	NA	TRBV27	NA	CASSLSSTANTEAFF	TGTGCCAGCAGTCTCTCCTCGACAGCGAACACTGAAGCTTTCTTT
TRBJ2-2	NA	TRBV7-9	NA	CASSRSQSNRDWGSGELFF	TGTGCCAGCAGCCGAAGCCAAAGTAACAGGGATTGGGGATCCGGGGAGCTGTTTTTT
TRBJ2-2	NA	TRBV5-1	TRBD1	CASSPTGGTGELFF	TGCGCCAGCAGCCCGACAGGGGGTACCGGGGAGCTGTTTTTT
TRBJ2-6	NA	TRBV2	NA	CASSLGRTASGANVLTF	TGTGCCAGCAGCTTGGGCAGGACGGCTTCTGGGGCCAACGTCCTGACTTTC
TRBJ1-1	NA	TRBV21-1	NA	CASSKWGLLEAFF	TGTGCCAGCAGCAAATGGGGACTGCTTGAAGCTTTCTTT
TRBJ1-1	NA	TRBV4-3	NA	CASSRDWGGTEAFF	TGCGCCAGCAGCCGGGACTGGGGAGGGACTGAAGCTTTCTTT
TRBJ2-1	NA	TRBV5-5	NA	CASSGPSYEQFF	TGTGCCAGCAGCGGGCCGAGTTATGAGCAGTTCTTC
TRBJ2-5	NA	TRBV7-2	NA	CASSLFPGETQYF	TGTGCCAGCAGCTTATTCCCTGGGGAGACCCAGTACTTC
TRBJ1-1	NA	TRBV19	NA	CASSSPAGWNTEAFF	TGTGCCAGTAGTAGCCCGGCAGGTTGGAACACTGAAGCTTTCTTT
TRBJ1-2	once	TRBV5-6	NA	CASSHVPDGSYGYTF	TGTGCCAGCAGCCACGTCCCCGACGGTTCCTATGGCTACACCTTC